The 25 T cell receptor beta chains below all came from one sample that was sequenced in a study of blood T cell repertoires in COVID-19. Produced via immunoSEQ multiplex PCR; TCRdb's table is partial and in-frame only. The table has about 210,000 clones, approximately 85% seen once. The sequenced sample consisted of peripheral blood. The receptors stem from a woman aged 70-85 years with COVID-19, enrolled during active disease.

This chain uses TRBV28 with TRBJ1-2, with 7 bases aligning to TRBD1. Germline V lookup: CDR1 MDHEN, CDR2 SYDVKM. The CDR3 consists of 15 residues. With V trimmed by 6 bases and J by 2 bases, 9 bases remained unmatched. CDR3 sequence (DNA): TGTGCCAGCAGGACCGGGGGGGACAGCAACTATGGCTACACCTTC. This sequence encodes CASRTGGDSNYGYTF.

The V call is TRBV6-4, the J call TRBJ2-1, with a weak D call TRBD2 (6 bases). This CDR3 has 15 amino acids. The germline CDR1 and CDR2 sequences are MRHNA and SNTAGT. V shed 6 bases and J shed 9 bases, with 21 bases lying between them. CDR3 coding DNA: TGTGCCAGCAGGGTGGTGGGGAGGCCTTCAAGTGAGCAGTTCTTC. Translation gives CASRVVGRPSSEQFF.

The genes are TRBV20-1 and TRBJ2-2; 7 bases are shared with TRBD2. V was clipped by 3 bases and J by 3 bases; unmatched bases: 10. Germline V lookup: CDR1 DFQATT, CDR2 SNEGSKA (reference sequence). The CDR3 covers 16 residues. The CDR3 sequence: CSASPAGTIYTGELFF. DNA for the CDR3: TGCAGTGCTAGTCCTGCCGGGACTATTTACACCGGGGAGCTGTTTTTT.

The rearrangement joins TRBV28 to TRBJ1-5; 7 bases are a match to TRBD1. V lost 6 bases, J lost 3 bases, and 5 bases stayed unmatched. Germline assignment: CDR1 MDHEN and CDR2 SYDVKM. This CDR3 region has 14 residues. The CDR3 loop is CASSETGNNQPQHF. CDR3 in DNA: TGTGCCAGCAGCGAGACAGGGAACAATCAGCCCCAGCATTTT. The full variable domain, with the rest looked up from reference TRBV28 and TRBJ1-5, is DVKVTQSSRYLVKRTGEKVFLECVQDMDHENMFWYRQDPGLGLRLIYFSYDVKMKEKGDIPEGYSVSREKKERFSLILESASTNQTSMYLCASSETGNNQPQHFGDGTRLSIL.

J is TRBJ1-5 and V is TRBV10-3; TRBD1 agrees at 9 bases. The J segment lost 6 bases and the V segment lost 0 bases, leaving 3 bases of the junction unmatched. The CDR3 is 15 amino acids. Germline-derived CDR1 and CDR2 are ENHRY and SYGVKD. For the CDR3, the DNA is TGTGCCATCAGTGAGTCCGGGACAGGGAGTCAGCCCCAGCATTTT. It specifies CAISESGTGSQPQHF.

The rearrangement joins TRBV7-2 to TRBJ1-4; the D gene is possibly TRBD1 (5 bases). The CDR3 is 14 amino acids. Trimming took 5 bases from V and 8 from J, leaving 15 bases between them. The germline CDR1 and CDR2 sequences are SGHTA and FQGNSA. CDR3 coding DNA: TGTGCCAGCAGCCCCCGACAGCGGGGGGAAAAACTGTTTTTT. Translated: CASSPRQRGEKLFF.

The chain recombines TRBV19 with TRBJ1-1, with D perhaps matching TRBD1 (5 bases). The CDR3 is made up of 13 amino acids. Trimming removed 5 bases from V and 1 base from J, with 8 bases in between. Germline V gene sequence: CDR1 LNHDA, CDR2 SQIVND (reference sequence). The CDR3: CASSAGPNTEAFF. The CDR3 bases are TGTGCCAGTAGTGCAGGGCCGAACACTGAAGCTTTCTTT.

This rearrangement joins TRBV15 to TRBJ2-1; 8 nucleotides line up with TRBD1. The CDR3 sequence is 16 residues long. V lost 0 bases and J lost 3; bases outside the gene matches: 4. Germline CDR1 and CDR2: LNHNV and YYDKDF (reference sequence). Here the CDR3 reads CATSRDGQGSYNEQFF. CDR3 nucleotide sequence: TGTGCCACCAGCAGAGATGGACAGGGCAGCTACAATGAGCAGTTCTTC.

This clone appeared many times. The J gene is TRBJ1-5, the V gene TRBV28; the D gene is possibly TRBD1 (6 bases). CDR1 is MDHEN, CDR2 SYDVKM, per germline. V was clipped by 6 bases and J by 0 bases, with 18 bases between them. The CDR3 consists of 17 residues. The CDR3 DNA reads as TGTGCCAGCAGGACACTTAAGACAGGATATAGCAATCAGCCCCAGCATTTT. Encoded protein: CASRTLKTGYSNQPQHF. The whole variable domain, filled in from reference TRBV28 and TRBJ1-5, reads DVKVTQSSRYLVKRTGEKVFLECVQDMDHENMFWYRQDPGLGLRLIYFSYDVKMKEKGDIPEGYSVSREKKERFSLILESASTNQTSMYLCASRTLKTGYSNQPQHFGDGTRLSIL.

The chain carries TRBV2 and TRBJ1-1; possibly TRBD1 for D (6 bases). Germline CDR1 and CDR2: SNHLY and FYNNEI. V gave up 6 bases and J gave up 2 bases, with 16 bases separating them. There are 15 residues in the CDR3. CDR3 protein: CASRLIRGGNTEAFF. The CDR3 DNA reads as TGTGCCAGCAGGCTCATTCGAGGGGGAAACACTGAAGCTTTCTTT.

This clone is medium-sized by share. CDR3 DNA sequence: TGTGCCAGCAGCGGTTCGGGACAGGGCGACGAGCAGTACTTC. Protein product: CASSGSGQGDEQYF. The J gene is TRBJ2-7, the V gene TRBV9; 9 nucleotides agree with TRBD1. The CDR3 totals 14 residues. After removal of 3 bases from V and 5 bases from J, the junction contained 6 bases not matched to a gene. Germline CDR1 SGDLS, CDR2 YYNGEE.

The chain links TRBV6-2 or TRBV6-3 to TRBJ2-7; D gene unclear. Trimming removed 4 bases from V and 3 bases from J, with 10 bases in between. This CDR3 region has 13 residues. Germline CDR1 reads MNHEY; CDR2 reads SVGEGT. Here the CDR3 reads CASSFTVDYEQYF. In DNA, the CDR3 is TGTGCCAGCAGTTTCACAGTAGACTACGAGCAGTACTTC.

CDR3 bases: TGTGCCAGCAGCTTTCACAGGGGAGGCGGGTTGGATGAGCAGTTCTTC. This sequence encodes CASSFHRGGGLDEQFF. This chain connects TRBV7-2 to TRBJ2-1; tentative D call: TRBD1 (7 bases). The CDR3 consists of 16 residues. The V and J ends lost 3 bases and 8 bases respectively, with 20 bases between them. CDR1 and CDR2 (germline): SGHTA, FQGNSA.

The chain couples TRBV6-6 to TRBJ2-1; possible D gene TRBD1, 6 bases. Per the germline V gene, CDR1 is MNHNY and CDR2 is SVGAGI (reference sequence). V was cut by 2 bases and J by 15 bases, with 17 bases left in between. The CDR3 length is 13 residues. The CDR3 coding sequence is TGTGCCAGCAGTTACAACACAGGGATTCTTCGGTTCTTC. It specifies CASSYNTGILRFF.

This sequence joins TRBV9 and TRBJ1-1; D unresolved. The CDR3 length is 14 residues. V lost 0 bases to trimming and J lost 3 bases, with 9 bases between them. CDR1 is SGDLS, CDR2 YYNGEE, per germline. The CDR3 here is CASSVGPRDTEAFF. Here the CDR3 DNA reads TGTGCCAGCAGCGTAGGTCCGAGGGACACTGAAGCTTTCTTT.

The CDR3 loop reads CASSFGGNEKLFF. The CDR3 DNA sequence: TGTGCCAGCAGCTTCGGCGGGAATGAAAAACTGTTTTTT. The chain is built from TRBV5-4 and TRBJ1-4; D call uncertain. There are 13 residues in the CDR3. The germline gives CDR1 SGHNT, CDR2 YYREEE (reference sequence). Trimming pared 2 bases from V and 5 bases from J, leaving 7 bases between.

This sequence joins TRBV7-6 and TRBJ1-2; 7 positions agree with TRBD1. With 5 bases clipped from V and 8 bases from J, the junction kept 8 bases outside the gene matches. Germline CDR1 is SGHVS and CDR2 is FNYEAQ. The length of the CDR3 is 13 residues. The CDR3 here is CASSPTQGWGYTF. DNA for the CDR3: TGTGCCAGCAGCCCGACACAGGGGTGGGGCTACACCTTC.

This chain joins TRBV6-2 or TRBV6-3 and TRBJ2-7, with 8 bases fitting TRBD2. The V gene's germline CDR1 is MNHEY and CDR2 SVGEGT. The CDR3 is 15 residues long. The junction had 5 bases not matched to a gene; V was cut back by 2 bases and J by 2 bases. Here the CDR3 DNA reads TGTGCCAGCAGTTACGACCTAGCGGGCGCCTACGAGCAGTACTTC. Translated, it gives CASSYDLAGAYEQYF.

The rearrangement links TRBV7-9 to TRBJ1-5, with 9 bases identical to TRBD1. The junction had 5 bases not matched to a gene; V was cut back by 5 bases and J by 6 bases. This CDR3 contains 14 residues. The germline gives CDR1 SEHNR, CDR2 FQNEAQ (reference sequence). The CDR3 is CASSHTGGSQPQHF. CDR3 bases: TGTGCCAGCAGCCATACAGGGGGCAGTCAGCCCCAGCATTTT.

This chain uses TRBV28 with TRBJ2-5; D is ambiguous. CDR3 length: 12 amino acids. Per the germline V gene, CDR1 is MDHEN and CDR2 is SYDVKM. Trimming took off 4 bases at V and 5 bases at J, with 8 bases between the two ends. CDR3 amino acids: CASSSGSETQYF. CDR3 coding DNA: TGTGCCAGCAGTTCAGGATCCGAGACCCAGTACTTC. The full variable domain, with the rest looked up from reference TRBV28 and TRBJ2-5, is DVKVTQSSRYLVKRTGEKVFLECVQDMDHENMFWYRQDPGLGLRLIYFSYDVKMKEKGDIPEGYSVSREKKERFSLILESASTNQTSMYLCASSSGSETQYFGPGTRLLVL.

This sequence joins TRBV5-4 and TRBJ1-6, with D perhaps TRBD1 (5 bases). Germline V gives CDR1 SGHNT, CDR2 YYREEE (reference sequence). Trimming stripped 0 bases from V and 6 bases from J, with 10 bases between. The CDR3 runs 15 residues. In DNA, the CDR3 is TGTGCCAGCAGCTTGGCCCCGGGGGGTAATTCACCCCTCCACTTT. Translation: CASSLAPGGNSPLHF.

The rearrangement links TRBV25-1 to TRBJ1-1; weak D call: TRBD1 (6 bases). V was pared by 3 bases and J by 4 bases, with 6 bases between. Looked up from germline, CDR1 is MGHDK and CDR2 is SYGVNS. This CDR3 comprises 12 residues. The CDR3 DNA reads as TGTGCCAGCAGTGAGGGGGCCACTGAAGCTTTCTTT. Residues: CASSEGATEAFF.

The chain recombines TRBV19 with TRBJ1-1; D is unclear. This CDR3 region has 14 residues. CDR1 and CDR2 from the germline V gene are LNHDA and SQIVND (reference sequence). Trimming shortened V by 2 bases and J by 4 bases, and 11 bases separated the two germline ends. For the CDR3, the DNA is TGTGCCAGTAGTATATCCGGGGTGGCCACTGAAGCTTTCTTT. Translating gives CASSISGVATEAFF.

This chain uses TRBV24-1 with TRBJ2-4, with TRBD2 as a possible D gene (6 bases). The germline V gene has CDR1 KGHDR and CDR2 SFDVKD. V shed 2 bases and J shed 9 bases, with 13 bases lying between them. There are 14 residues in the CDR3. CDR3 bases: TGTGCCACCAGTGATTCTGGGACTTCGGGCATTCAGTACTTC. Translating gives CATSDSGTSGIQYF.

This rearrangement joins TRBV7-9 to TRBJ1-2; D remains ambiguous. Germline CDR1 reads SEHNR; CDR2 reads FQNEAQ (reference sequence). Trimming pared 4 bases from V and 0 bases from J, leaving 9 bases between. The CDR3 loop spans 14 amino acids. The CDR3 DNA reads TGTGCCAGCAGCTCCGCATTAGCTAACTATGGCTACACCTTC. It encodes CASSSALANYGYTF.